The rows below give T cell receptor beta chains drawn from one sample of a study of siplizumab effects on memory and regulatory T cells. Profiled with immunoSEQ multiplex PCR; TCRdb holds only in-frame clones, not every one. The sample lists 100,000 or so clones, nearly 95% occurring once. Input material: non-Treg CD4+ T cells sorted from blood. These receptors all come from a human donor in good health. Each CDR3 is given with its conserved first and last residue. The D gene is left open where the match is weak. Not all rows give a size; the values are once, few, many and, for expanded clones, a class.

V	size	D	J	CDR3	DNA
TRBV7-6	NA	TRBD2	TRBJ2-3	CASSLLAASTDTQYF	TGTGCCAGCAGCTTACTAGCGGCTAGCACAGATACGCAGTATTTT
TRBV28	NA	NA	TRBJ1-5	CASSQGPVHSNQPQHF	TGTGCCAGCAGTCAAGGCCCCGTGCATAGCAATCAGCCCCAGCATTTT
TRBV18	NA	NA	TRBJ2-5	CASSPSQETQYF	TGTGCCAGCTCACCTTCCCAAGAGACCCAGTACTTC
TRBV4-2	NA	NA	TRBJ1-5	CASSRNRGNQPQHF	TGTGCCAGCAGCCGAAACAGGGGCAATCAGCCCCAGCATTTT
TRBV10-3	NA	NA	TRBJ2-7	CAISEFRGIDEQYF	TGTGCCATCAGCGAATTCAGAGGAATCGACGAGCAGTACTTC
TRBV2	NA	TRBD1	TRBJ2-2	CASEFGTGRLGGELFF	TGTGCCAGCGAATTCGGGACAGGCAGACTAGGCGGGGAGCTGTTTTTT
TRBV5-1	NA	TRBD2	TRBJ2-5	CASSLQGTSGRALGETQYF	TGCGCCAGCAGCTTGCAGGGGACTAGCGGGAGGGCCCTGGGGGAGACCCAGTACTTC
TRBV5-1	once	NA	TRBJ2-2	CASSRAGELFF	TGCGCCAGCAGTCGCGCCGGGGAGCTGTTTTTT
TRBV15	NA	NA	TRBJ2-7	CATSRTRGIDEQYF	TGTGCCACCAGCAGAACAAGAGGCATCGACGAGCAGTACTTC
TRBV6-4	NA	NA	TRBJ1-2	CASSDPRIRDRNYGYTF	TGTGCCAGCAGTGACCCGCGGATTCGTGACAGGAACTATGGCTACACCTTC
TRBV6-5	NA	TRBD1	TRBJ1-4	CASSRRGLNEKLFF	TGTGCCAGCAGTCGAAGGGGGCTAAATGAAAAACTGTTTTTT
TRBV6-1	NA	TRBD1	TRBJ2-7	CASSPGQGAWVEQYF	TGTGCCAGCAGTCCGGGACAGGGGGCATGGGTCGAGCAGTACTTC
TRBV14	NA	TRBD1	TRBJ1-4	CASSQPRGTGFATNEKLFF	TGTGCCAGCAGCCAACCGAGGGGGACAGGATTTGCAACTAATGAAAAACTGTTTTTT
TRBV7-8	NA	TRBD1	TRBJ2-5	CASSVRQGMEQETQYF	TGTGCCAGCAGCGTTCGACAGGGCATGGAACAAGAGACCCAGTACTTC
TRBV6-4	NA	NA	TRBJ2-1	CASSDVFKSSYNEQFF	TGTGCCAGCAGTGACGTTTTCAAGAGCTCCTACAATGAGCAGTTCTTC
TRBV19	once	NA	TRBJ2-2	CASSKALGRGNTGELFF	TGTGCCAGTAGTAAGGCCCTCGGGCGGGGGAACACCGGGGAGCTGTTTTTT
TRBV7-9	NA	TRBD2	TRBJ2-7	CASSRSGRTYEQYF	TGTGCCAGCAGCCGGTCCGGGAGGACCTACGAGCAGTACTTC
TRBV30	NA	NA	TRBJ2-3	CAWSFGSPTDTQYF	TGTGCCTGGAGTTTCGGGAGTCCCACAGATACGCAGTATTTT
TRBV19	NA	NA	TRBJ1-5	CASKPPGYSNQPQHF	TGTGCCAGTAAACCCCCAGGGTATAGCAATCAGCCCCAGCATTTT
TRBV6-5	NA	TRBD2	TRBJ2-2	CASRTSADTGELFF	TGTGCCAGCAGGACTAGCGCAGACACCGGGGAGCTGTTTTTT
TRBV11-3	NA	NA	TRBJ2-3	CASSLTATPQYF	TGTGCCAGCAGCCTGACCGCCACCCCGCAGTATTTT
TRBV4-2	NA	TRBD1	TRBJ1-1	CASSQAWGRGQGQRTEAFF	TGTGCCAGCAGCCAAGCGTGGGGGCGGGGACAGGGGCAGAGGACTGAAGCTTTCTTT
TRBV18	NA	TRBD2	TRBJ2-1	CASSPRGSGGLEQFF	TGTGCCAGCTCACCAAGGGGTAGCGGGGGACTTGAGCAGTTCTTC
TRBV4-2	NA	NA	TRBJ2-3	CASSPYPVHTSTDTQYF	TGTGCCAGCAGCCCTTATCCCGTACACACTAGCACAGATACGCAGTATTTT
TRBV7-3	NA	TRBD2	TRBJ2-1	CASSSSSGNEQFF	TGTGCCAGCAGCTCTTCTAGCGGCAATGAGCAGTTCTTC
TRBV10-3	NA	TRBD2	TRBJ2-7	CAISELAGSYEQYF	TGTGCCATCAGTGAACTAGCGGGGTCCTACGAGCAGTACTTC
TRBV29-1	NA	NA	TRBJ2-3	CSGLTSTDTQYF	TGCAGCGGTCTCACTAGCACAGATACGCAGTATTTT
TRBV6-5	NA	TRBD1	TRBJ1-3	CASSPDREAGNTIYF	TGTGCCAGCAGCCCAGACAGGGAGGCTGGAAACACCATATATTTT
TRBV2	NA	NA	TRBJ2-5	CASSERPSRGTQYF	TGTGCCAGCAGTGAGAGGCCCAGCCGGGGGACCCAGTACTTC
TRBV5-1	NA	NA	TRBJ2-5	CASSLRETQYF	TGCGCCAGCAGTCTAAGGGAGACCCAGTACTTC
TRBV29-1	NA	NA	TRBJ2-5	CSVRSGGRSETQYF	TGCAGCGTTAGGTCAGGGGGGAGGTCTGAGACCCAGTACTTC
TRBV7-3	NA	NA	TRBJ1-2	CASSLTGADGYTF	TGTGCCAGCAGCTTAACGGGGGCTGATGGCTACACCTTC
TRBV15	NA	NA	TRBJ1-6	CATAGSYNSPLHF	TGTGCCACCGCGGGCTCCTATAATTCACCCCTCCACTTT
TRBV5-1	NA	NA	TRBJ2-2	CASSLRLMNTGELFF	TGCGCCAGCAGCTTGCGGCTTATGAACACCGGGGAGCTGTTTTTT
TRBV5-6	NA	NA	TRBJ2-7	CASSPLDLTYEQYF	TGTGCCAGCAGCCCCCTCGACTTAACCTACGAGCAGTACTTC
TRBV4-2	NA	NA	TRBJ1-2	CASSRGQPRSGYTF	TGTGCCAGCAGCCGAGGACAGCCCCGGAGTGGCTACACCTTC
TRBV7-8	NA	NA	TRBJ1-1	CASSLEDGMGAFF	TGTGCCAGCAGCTTAGAAGACGGTATGGGAGCTTTCTTT
TRBV4-1	NA	NA	TRBJ2-2	CASSYLKDTSGELFF	TGCGCCAGCAGCTATCTTAAGGACACCAGTGGGGAGCTGTTTTTT
TRBV18	NA	NA	TRBJ2-2	CASSLGQSNTGELFF	TGTGCCAGCTCACTCGGACAGTCGAACACCGGGGAGCTGTTTTTT
TRBV6-1	NA	NA	TRBJ1-1	CASSGPGSSWAFF	TGTGCCAGCAGTGGCCCAGGCAGCAGTTGGGCTTTCTTT
TRBV27	once	NA	TRBJ2-7	CASSARVGDVGEQYF	TGTGCCAGCAGCGCCAGGGTGGGGGACGTGGGGGAGCAGTACTTC
TRBV5-1	NA	NA	TRBJ2-3	CASSLAWSSAQYF	TGCGCCAGCAGCTTGGCCTGGTCCTCTGCGCAGTATTTT
TRBV5-1	NA	TRBD2	TRBJ2-1	CASSVPRGGVDEQFF	TGCGCCAGCAGCGTTCCGCGCGGGGGGGTGGATGAGCAGTTCTTC
TRBV6-1	NA	NA	TRBJ1-5	CASSESGRNQPQHF	TGTGCCAGCAGTGAATCCGGGAGGAATCAGCCCCAGCATTTT
TRBV7-9	NA	NA	TRBJ2-1	CASTVGGSEQFF	TGTGCCAGCACCGTGGGGGGATCCGAGCAGTTCTTC